The next 31 T cell receptor beta chains were all read from a single sample in a study of T cells in Graves' hyperthyroidism and ophthalmopathy. Researchers amplified the TCR beta CDR3 regions from RNA transcripts. HTBI primers were the set used in a first-round RT-PCR of the TCR CDR3. TCRdb processed the multiplex PCR reads anew with MiXCR; each CDR3 protein has one entry. Counted here are 300,000 to 500,000 distinct CDR3 sequences, approximately 15% occurring once; the ten biggest clones make up 32%. Sequencing was carried out using blood. The receptors derive from a woman aged 25 to 39 with Graves' hyperthyroidism.

Comments on this clonotype: A read error may be the cause here, since a much bigger clone is one base away. The CDR3 nucleotides read TGTGCCAGCAGGGGACCGGAATCCTACGAGCAGTACTTC. It codes for CASRGPESYEQYF. The rearrangement uses TRBV27 and TRBJ2-7; D could derive from TRBD1 or TRBD2 (5 bases each). Trimming pared 6 bases from V and 1 base from J, leaving 10 bases between. CDR1 is MNHEY, CDR2 SMNVEV, per germline (reference sequence). The CDR3 length is 13 residues.

The J gene is TRBJ2-1, the V gene TRBV18; 9 bases line up with TRBD1. There are 17 residues in the CDR3. The trim removed 3 bases at V and 7 bases at J, leaving 13 bases unmatched. From germline, CDR1 is KGHSH and CDR2 LQKENI. The DNA of the CDR3 is TGTGCCAGCTCACCGTCACAGGGGGCGCCCAGGCTTAATGAGCAGTTCTTC. Its translation: CASSPSQGAPRLNEQFF.

This clonotype was observed at least ten times. The gene calls are TRBV28 and TRBJ2-3; TRBD2 matches 11 bases. The V gene end was trimmed by 3 bases and the J gene end by 6 bases; junction bases not matched to a gene: 5. The germline V gene encodes CDR1 MDHEN and CDR2 SYDVKM. CDR3 length: 15 residues. DNA of the CDR3: TGTGCCAGCAGTTTTACTAGCGGGAGTTCTGATACGCAGTATTTT. Its protein is CASSFTSGSSDTQYF. The full variable domain, with the rest looked up from reference TRBV28 and TRBJ2-3, is DVKVTQSSRYLVKRTGEKVFLECVQDMDHENMFWYRQDPGLGLRLIYFSYDVKMKEKGDIPEGYSVSREKKERFSLILESASTNQTSMYLCASSFTSGSSDTQYFGPGTRLTVL.

This clonotype was detected many times. The chain joins TRBV18 to TRBJ1-2; D unresolved. The CDR3 extends over 12 amino acids. Germline V CDR1 and CDR2: KGHSH, LQKENI. Trimming took off 5 bases at V and 8 bases at J, with 12 bases between the two ends. CDR3 in amino acids: CASSDPTGGYTF. CDR3 coding DNA: TGTGCCAGCTCAGACCCGACCGGGGGCTACACCTTC.

The rearrangement uses TRBV6-2 or TRBV6-3 and TRBJ2-3; unclear D gene. The V end lost 3 bases, the J end lost 4 bases, and 5 bases lay between the germline ends. The CDR3 extends over 12 amino acids. Germline V gene lookup returns CDR1 MNHEY and CDR2 SVGEGT. Written as DNA, the CDR3 is TGTGCCAGCAGTTATTATGCAGATACGCAGTATTTT. This gives the protein CASSYYADTQYF.

This clonotype was detected many times. CDR3 protein: CASSPRRGAYEQYF. The CDR3 DNA reads as TGTGCCAGCAGCCCAAGGAGGGGCGCCTACGAGCAGTACTTC. V and J are TRBV7-2 and TRBJ2-7; possibly TRBD2 for D (6 bases). The germline V gene has CDR1 SGHTA and CDR2 FQGNSA. Trimming took 5 bases from V and 2 from J, leaving 13 bases between them. The CDR3 length is 14 residues.

There are a few counts of this clonotype. The rearrangement links TRBV11-2 to TRBJ1-4; D is possibly TRBD1 (5 bases). Germline-derived CDR1 and CDR2 are SGHAT and FQNNGV. With 5 bases removed from V and 7 bases from J, the gap between germline ends came to 17 bases. The CDR3 is 15 amino acids. The CDR3: CASSPTQGLREKLFF. The CDR3 DNA follows: TGTGCCAGCAGCCCAACCCAGGGCTTACGTGAAAAACTGTTTTTT.

The chain has TRBV10-3 and TRBJ2-7; tentative D call: TRBD1 (5 bases). Per the germline V gene, CDR1 is ENHRY and CDR2 is SYGVKD. With 8 bases removed from V and 4 bases from J, the gap between germline ends came to 9 bases. The CDR3 has 11 residues. The CDR3 region is CAIGREYEQYF. The CDR3 DNA reads TGTGCCATCGGCAGGGAATACGAGCAGTACTTC.

The rearrangement joins TRBV5-1 to TRBJ2-1; D unresolved. Germline V gene lookup returns CDR1 SGHRS and CDR2 YFSETQ. V lost 1 base and J lost 6, with 8 bases in between. This CDR3 is 13 amino acids long. The CDR3 sequence is CASSLFLGNEQFF. The CDR3 DNA follows: TGCGCCAGCAGCTTGTTCCTAGGCAATGAGCAGTTCTTC.

The chain carries TRBV9 and TRBJ2-5, with D possibly TRBD1 on 6 matching bases. CDR3 length: 14 amino acids. Germline V lookup: CDR1 SGDLS, CDR2 YYNGEE. Between the trimmed V and J ends, which lost 0 bases and 5 bases, there was a span of 11 bases. This CDR3 is CASSVDPGVETQYF. The CDR3 DNA sequence: TGTGCCAGCAGCGTAGACCCAGGGGTGGAGACCCAGTACTTC.

The V and J genes are TRBV3-1 and TRBJ2-5; 15 positions agree with TRBD2. The CDR3 extends over 21 amino acids. In germline, CDR1 is LGHDT, CDR2 YNNKEL (reference sequence). V shed 2 bases, J shed 2 bases, and the junction held 15 bases outside the gene matches. For the CDR3, the DNA is TGTGCCAGCAGCCAATGGGGCTTGGGATTAGGGACTAGCGGGAGGCAAGAGACCCAGTACTTC. As protein: CASSQWGLGLGTSGRQETQYF.

This clonotype was picked up many times. This chain links TRBV28 with TRBJ2-7; TRBD2 aligns across 7 bases. The CDR3 loop spans 13 amino acids. Germline V CDR1 and CDR2: MDHEN, SYDVKM. The ends lost 8 bases at V and 2 bases at J; junction bases unmatched: 6. The CDR3 DNA sequence: TGTGCCAGCTTGAGCGGGATTGCCTACGAGCAGTACTTC. It encodes CASLSGIAYEQYF.

In this sample, this clonotype turned up many times. The chain carries TRBV20-1 and TRBJ2-7, with D possibly TRBD1 on 5 matching bases. Deletions cut 5 bases from V and 0 bases from J, with 17 bases between. The CDR3 length is 15 residues. CDR1 DFQATT and CDR2 SNEGSKA come from the germline V gene (reference sequence). The CDR3 bases are TGCAGTGCTTATAGTGGGGCGAGATTCTCCTACGAGCAGTACTTC. It is translated as CSAYSGARFSYEQYF.

The chain has TRBV29-1 and TRBJ1-2; D not resolved. The length of the CDR3 is 12 residues. Trimming stripped 3 bases from V and 0 bases from J, with 5 bases between. The V gene's germline CDR1 is SQVTM and CDR2 ANQGSEA. In DNA form, the CDR3 reads TGCAGCGTTGATTTGGCTAACTATGGCTACACCTTC. Amino acids: CSVDLANYGYTF.

This clonotype was counted ten times or more. This chain joins TRBV28 and TRBJ1-1; TRBD1 aligns across 7 bases. The CDR3 runs 17 residues. Trimming at V came to 8 bases and at J to 5 bases, leaving 20 bases not matched to a gene. Germline-derived CDR1 and CDR2 are MDHEN and SYDVKM. Written as DNA, the CDR3 is TGTGCCAGCGGATACGCCGGGACAGCCCATAGGGGTACTGAAGCTTTCTTT. Translation gives CASGYAGTAHRGTEAFF.

V gene TRBV6-6 combines with J gene TRBJ1-1; 12 bases line up with TRBD1. The CDR3 contains 17 residues. Germline assignment: CDR1 MNHNY and CDR2 SVGAGI (reference sequence). V was clipped by 2 bases and J by 4 bases; unmatched bases: 8. Here the CDR3 DNA reads TGTGCCAGCAGTTACGCCGGGACAGGGGGCGTAGGCACTGAAGCTTTCTTT. Translation gives CASSYAGTGGVGTEAFF.

In its sample, this clonotype was seen many times. This chain joins TRBV6-1 and TRBJ2-7; a possible D gene is TRBD1 (6 bases). The CDR3 runs to 13 residues. Between the trimmed V and J ends, which lost 7 bases and 2 bases, there was a span of 12 bases. CDR1 and CDR2 (germline): MNHNS, SASEGT. The CDR3 loop reads CASILRGTYEQYF. For the CDR3, the DNA is TGTGCCAGCATCCTCAGGGGAACCTACGAGCAGTACTTC.

This clonotype was counted at least ten times. CDR3 region: CASSPPMAGGIGNQPQHF. The DNA of the CDR3 is TGTGCCAGCTCACCACCGATGGCAGGGGGAATTGGCAATCAGCCCCAGCATTTT. This chain connects TRBV18 to TRBJ1-5; the match to TRBD1 covers 7 bases. From germline, CDR1 is KGHSH and CDR2 LQKENI. V was pared by 0 bases and J by 2 bases, with 10 bases of the junction left unmatched. This CDR3 spans 18 amino acids.

The chain couples TRBV4-1 to TRBJ2-7, with TRBD2 identical over 8 bases. After removal of 4 bases from V and 0 bases from J, the junction contained 11 bases not matched to a gene. CDR3 length equals 17 residues. In germline, CDR1 is MGHRA, CDR2 YSYEKL. Here the CDR3 DNA reads TGCGCCAGCAGCCTCGACCCTAGCGGGTTCAGCTCCTACGAGCAGTACTTC. This sequence encodes CASSLDPSGFSSYEQYF.

This clonotype has at least ten counts. This chain uses TRBV18 with TRBJ2-3; D not resolved. The CDR3 sequence is 14 residues long. Germline assignment: CDR1 KGHSH and CDR2 LQKENI. The V and J ends lost 3 bases and 2 bases respectively, with 9 bases between them. This CDR3 reads CASSPAGYTDTQYF. The CDR3 DNA reads TGTGCCAGCTCACCGGCAGGTTACACAGATACGCAGTATTTT.

This clonotype has at least ten counts. J is TRBJ2-5 and V is TRBV2; no reliable D call. This CDR3 is built from 10 residues. V lost 6 bases and J lost 8, with 7 bases in between. CDR1 and CDR2 (germline): SNHLY, FYNNEI. CDR3 sequence reads: CASSLATQYF. The CDR3 DNA is TGTGCCAGCAGCCTTGCTACCCAGTACTTC.

This clonotype was picked up a small number of times. The chain carries TRBV29-1 and TRBJ2-2; 8 nucleotides match TRBD2. The junction had 6 bases not matched to a gene; V was cut back by 1 base and J by 5 bases. Germline V gives CDR1 SQVTM, CDR2 ANQGSEA. CDR3 length: 15 residues. Written as DNA, the CDR3 is TGCAGCGTTGAAGTAGGCCAGCGGGAGACCGGGGAGCTGTTTTTT. It specifies CSVEVGQRETGELFF.

This chain connects TRBV18 to TRBJ2-1; D is unclear. The end of the DNA fits TRBJ2-7 better, so the J call may be wrong. This CDR3 comprises 14 residues. Germline CDR1 KGHSH, CDR2 LQKENI. CDR3: CASSLARTPNEQYF. For the CDR3, the DNA is TGTGCCAGCTCACTCGCTAGAACCCCCAATGAGCAGTACTTC.

This clonotype has only a few counts. The V call is TRBV18, the J call TRBJ2-3; D not resolved. Germline V lookup: CDR1 KGHSH, CDR2 LQKENI. There are 14 residues in the CDR3. Between the trimmed V and J ends, which lost 6 bases and 2 bases, there was a span of 12 bases. CDR3 DNA: TGTGCCAGCTCGGATACCCCCTACACAGATACGCAGTATTTT. The encoded protein is CASSDTPYTDTQYF.

Only a few counts were recorded for this clonotype. Being one base from a much bigger clone, this may be a read error. The rearrangement joins TRBV2 to TRBJ2-1, with a weak D call TRBD2 (6 bases). Germline V gives CDR1 SNHLY, CDR2 FYNNEI. The CDR3 has 15 amino acids. V dropped 6 bases and J dropped 9 bases, with 21 bases sitting between them. The DNA of the CDR3 is TGTGCCAGCAGGCAGCAAGTGAAACACGGGGGTGAGCAGTTCTTC. It is translated as CASRQQVKHGGEQFF.

This clonotype was found many times. This rearrangement joins TRBV24-1 to TRBJ1-4; 10 nucleotides line up with TRBD1. Germline CDR1 is KGHDR and CDR2 is SFDVKD. The CDR3 has 14 amino acids. The trim removed 3 bases at V and 7 bases at J, leaving 1 base unmatched. The CDR3 reads CATSDGTGAEKLFF. In nucleotides, the CDR3 is TGTGCCACCAGTGATGGGACAGGGGCTGAAAAACTGTTTTTT.

This clonotype turned up a few times. The chain carries TRBV5-1 and TRBJ1-1, with a weak D call TRBD1 (5 bases). The CDR3 loop spans 15 amino acids. V lost 3 bases and J lost 1, with 13 bases in between. The germline CDR1 and CDR2 sequences are SGHRS and YFSETQ. The CDR3 DNA reads TGCGCCAGCAGCTGGGGGGGTGGAGAGAACACTGAAGCTTTCTTT. Its protein product is CASSWGGGENTEAFF.

This clonotype has a count of ten or more. The chain links TRBV12-3 or TRBV12-4 to TRBJ2-2; D is possibly TRBD1 (6 bases). V lost 4 bases and J lost 3, with 9 bases in between. The CDR3 has 14 amino acids. Written as DNA, the CDR3 is TGTGCCAGCAGTTACAGGGCACACACCGGGGAGCTGTTTTTT. Encoded protein: CASSYRAHTGELFF.

This clonotype has ten or more counts. The chain uses TRBV15 and TRBJ2-3, with 10 nucleotides matching TRBD1. The V and J ends lost 5 bases and 2 bases, in that order; junction bases with no gene match: 7. The germline V gene has CDR1 LNHNV and CDR2 YYDKDF (reference sequence). This CDR3 has 16 residues. This CDR3 is CATSVRQGAFTDTQYF. CDR3 nucleotides: TGTGCCACCAGCGTCAGACAGGGGGCCTTCACAGATACGCAGTATTTT.

This clonotype was seen more than once but under ten times. At one of its ends the junction is not consistent with the germline gene, which may arise from a read error. CDR3 bases: TGTGCCAGCAGTGAAGGTAGCGGGAGGGCCTATAATGAGCAGTTCTTC. Protein: CASSEGSGRAYNEQFF. The chain links TRBV6-1 to TRBJ2-1; the match to TRBD2 covers 11 bases. Looked up from germline, CDR1 is MNHNS and CDR2 is SASEGT. There are 16 residues in the CDR3.

The table lists this clonotype with a few counts. This rearrangement joins TRBV7-2 to TRBJ2-1; D is perhaps TRBD1 (6 bases). Germline V gene data show CDR1 as SGHTA and CDR2 as FQGNSA. V was pared by 1 base and J by 2 bases, with 9 bases between. The CDR3 extends over 15 amino acids. DNA for the CDR3: TGTGCCAGCAGCTTAGGAGGGACAACCTACAATGAGCAGTTCTTC. Amino acid sequence: CASSLGGTTYNEQFF.